The sequence of this T cell receptor beta chain was determined in a study of technical replicates of blood from a few donors. Sequenced by immunoSEQ multiplex PCR; TCRdb stores in-frame clones only, minus some. This table has 75,000 to 85,000 clones, 80% to 90% appearing once. A remark on this clone: One junction end disagrees with the germline gene, perhaps due to a read error.

Per the germline V gene, CDR1 is SGHVS and CDR2 is FQNEAQ. The CDR3 sequence is 15 residues long. This TCR derives from a human donor in good health. Some clones in this sample may be carry-over from other donors' samples. Input material: PBMCs. V and J are TRBV7-8 and TRBJ2-7, with D possibly being TRBD2 (5 bases). Here the CDR3 reads CASSLRRTLSSEQYF. CDR3 DNA: TGTGCCAGCAGCTTACGGCGGACTCTTTCCTCCGAGCAGTACTTC.